What follows are 17 T cell receptor beta chains derived from one specimen sequenced in a study of T cell responses to AZD1222 COVID-19 vaccine. Sequenced by immunoSEQ multiplex PCR; TCRdb stores in-frame clones only, minus some. The sample lists roughly 72,000 clones, approximately 88% occurring once. Sequenced material: peripheral blood, taken 28 days after the second dose of the MenACWY control vaccine. The receptors shown here come from an adult who received the MenACWY meningococcal vaccine as a control.

This chain joins TRBV24-1 and TRBJ1-5, with D unclear. V gave up 2 bases and J gave up 1 base, with 5 bases separating them. CDR3 length: 14 residues. CDR1 is KGHDR, CDR2 SFDVKD, per germline. The CDR3 sequence: CATSDSASNQPQHF. The CDR3, as DNA: TGTGCCACCAGTGATTCGGCGAGCAATCAGCCCCAGCATTTT.

The chain carries TRBV2 and TRBJ1-4; no firm D call. The CDR3 sequence is 15 residues long. CDR1 is SNHLY and CDR2 is FYNNEI in the germline V gene. V was cut by 8 bases and J by 6 bases, with 19 bases left in between. The CDR3 DNA reads TGTGCCAGCGGATCACCGAGGGCTTTGGATGAAAAACTGTTTTTT. Its protein product is CASGSPRALDEKLFF. The entire variable domain, with the rest obtained from reference TRBV2 and TRBJ1-4, is as follows: EPEVTQTPSHQVTQMGQEVILRCVPISNHLYFYWYRQILGQKVEFLVSFYNNEISEKSEIFDDQFSVERPDGSNFTLKIRSTKLEDSAMYFCASGSPRALDEKLFFGSGTQLSVL.

The chain is built from TRBV7-9 and TRBJ2-3, with D perhaps being TRBD1 or TRBD2 (5 bases each). The length of the CDR3 is 17 residues. Looked up from germline, CDR1 is SEHNR and CDR2 is FQNEAQ (reference sequence). Trimming shortened V by 8 bases and J by 2 bases, and 23 bases separated the two germline ends. The CDR3 DNA reads TGTGCCAGCGGCCGGGGTGCCGGGGCCCCGGCCACAGATACGCAGTATTTT. It yields the protein CASGRGAGAPATDTQYF.

The rearrangement links TRBV6-5 to TRBJ1-5; no clear D. The CDR3 runs to 15 residues. Trimming cost V 0 bases and J 0 bases, with 6 bases left between them. The germline V gene encodes CDR1 MNHEY and CDR2 SVGAGI. CDR3 region: CASSYSLGSNQPQHF. The CDR3 nucleotides read TGTGCCAGCAGTTACTCGTTAGGTAGCAATCAGCCCCAGCATTTT.

V is TRBV19 and J is TRBJ1-2; D not resolved. The V gene's germline CDR1 is LNHDA and CDR2 SQIVND (reference sequence). CDR3 size: 15 residues. V was cut by 3 bases and J by 4 bases, with 15 bases left in between. CDR3 in amino acids: CASSILSPQSYGYTF. In DNA form, the CDR3 reads TGTGCCAGTAGTATTCTATCTCCTCAAAGCTATGGCTACACCTTC.

The V gene is TRBV11-2, the J gene TRBJ1-2; maybe TRBD1 (6 bases). The CDR3 extends over 12 amino acids. Per germline, CDR1 SGHAT and CDR2 FQNNGV. The V and J ends lost 3 bases and 6 bases respectively, with 8 bases between them. CDR3: CASSFNRDGYTF. The CDR3 coding sequence is TGTGCCAGCAGCTTCAACAGGGATGGCTACACCTTC.

The V call is TRBV30, the J call TRBJ1-3, with TRBD1 matching over 10 bases. From germline, CDR1 is GTSNPN and CDR2 SVGIG (reference sequence). This CDR3 has 14 residues. V gave up 4 bases and J gave up 4 bases; unmatched junction bases: 4. The CDR3 bases are TGTGCCTGGACCGGGACAGGGGCAGGAAACACCATATATTTT. Amino acids: CAWTGTGAGNTIYF.

The chain couples TRBV28 to TRBJ1-1; 7 bases match TRBD1. This CDR3 region has 14 residues. V dropped 4 bases and J dropped 1; count of bases not matched to a gene: 3. Looked up from germline, CDR1 is MDHEN and CDR2 is SYDVKM. The CDR3 reads CASSSPGGNTEAFF. CDR3 in DNA: TGTGCCAGCAGTTCCCCAGGGGGGAACACTGAAGCTTTCTTT.

This chain's CDR3 is CASSQESGQGYNEQFF. For the CDR3, the DNA is TGTGCCAGCAGCCAAGAATCGGGACAGGGATACAATGAGCAGTTCTTC. The chain links TRBV3-1 (or the pseudogene TRBV3-2) to TRBJ2-1, with 9 bases aligning to TRBD1. V dropped 0 bases and J dropped 4; count of bases not matched to a gene: 4. This CDR3 comprises 16 residues. Germline lookup yields CDR1 LGHDT and CDR2 YNNKEL (reference sequence).

The CDR3 bases are TGTGCCAGCAGTGACCTAGGGTATGAGCAGTTCTTC. Translation gives CASSDLGYEQFF. This sequence joins TRBV2 and TRBJ2-1; D remains ambiguous. In germline, CDR1 is SNHLY, CDR2 FYNNEI. Deletions cut 3 bases from V and 8 bases from J, with 8 bases between. The CDR3 is 12 residues long.

The chain carries TRBV30 and TRBJ2-3; tentative D call: TRBD2 (6 bases). This CDR3 region has 16 residues. V was cut by 0 bases and J by 2 bases, with 15 bases left in between. CDR1 and CDR2 (germline): GTSNPN, SVGIG (reference sequence). The DNA of the CDR3 is TGTGCCTGGAGTGTATCAGGGCGGGGCCCCACAGATACGCAGTATTTT. Its translation is CAWSVSGRGPTDTQYF.

This chain uses TRBV5-1 with TRBJ1-3; the D gene is possibly TRBD1 (5 bases). V was pared by 4 bases and J by 2 bases, with 13 bases between. Germline CDR1 is SGHRS and CDR2 is YFSETQ. The CDR3 is 15 residues long. The CDR3 region has the DNA TGCGCCAGCAGCGTCGACAGAAGCCCTGGAAACACCATATATTTT. It encodes CASSVDRSPGNTIYF. Drawing the rest from reference TRBV5-1 and TRBJ1-3, the complete variable domain is KAGVTQTPRYLIKTRGQQVTLSCSPISGHRSVSWYQQTPGQGLQFLFEYFSETQRNKGNFPGRFSGRQFSNSRSEMNVSTLELGDSALYLCASSVDRSPGNTIYFGEGSWLTVV.

J is TRBJ2-4 and V is TRBV7-9, with D maybe TRBD2 (6 bases). V dropped 5 bases and J dropped 7 bases, with 15 bases sitting between them. The CDR3 is made up of 14 amino acids. Germline V CDR1 and CDR2: SEHNR, FQNEAQ (reference sequence). The CDR3 nucleotides read TGTGCCAGCAGCCCGTCGGAGGGATTCAACATTCAGTACTTC. This sequence encodes CASSPSEGFNIQYF.

The rearrangement uses TRBV3-1 (or the pseudogene TRBV3-2) and TRBJ2-2; 8 bases align to TRBD2. This CDR3 comprises 12 residues. V was clipped by 6 bases and J by 7 bases; unmatched bases: 1. Looked up from germline, CDR1 is LGHDT and CDR2 is YNNKEL (reference sequence). The CDR3 loop reads CASRAGGGELFF. The CDR3 DNA reads as TGTGCCAGCAGGGCGGGGGGCGGGGAGCTGTTTTTT.

The rearrangement links TRBV2 to TRBJ1-1; TRBD1 might be the D (6 bases). The CDR3 totals 14 residues. The V gene's germline CDR1 is SNHLY and CDR2 FYNNEI. Trimming removed 1 base at V and 4 bases at J, with 10 bases between. CDR3 protein: CASSEVVRGTEAFF. The CDR3 nucleotides are TGTGCCAGCAGTGAAGTAGTCAGGGGCACTGAAGCTTTCTTT.

The chain joins TRBV7-9 to TRBJ1-1, with TRBD1 matching 12 bases. The germline gives CDR1 SEHNR, CDR2 FQNEAQ (reference sequence). The CDR3 spans 17 residues. J gave up 0 bases and V 6 bases, and 8 bases lay outside the gene matches. The CDR3 region is CASSRGTGGRVNTEAFF. The CDR3 nucleotides read TGTGCCAGCAGTCGAGGGACAGGGGGCAGAGTGAACACTGAAGCTTTCTTT. The full variable domain, in which reference TRBV7-9 and TRBJ1-1 provide the parts outside the CDR3, is DTGVSQNPRHKITKRGQNVTFRCDPISEHNRLYWYRQTLGQGPEFLTYFQNEAQLEKSRLLSDRFSAERPKGSFSTLEIQRTEQGDSAMYLCASSRGTGGRVNTEAFFGQGTRLTVV.

The chain carries TRBV19 and TRBJ1-1, with D hard to call. The CDR3 consists of 15 residues. CDR1 is LNHDA, CDR2 SQIVND, per germline (reference sequence). The V and J ends lost 5 bases and 4 bases respectively, with 17 bases between them. CDR3 loop: CASSVSGGEITEAFF. CDR3 in DNA: TGTGCCAGTAGTGTTTCAGGAGGAGAAATCACTGAAGCTTTCTTT.